This entry lists 9 T cell receptor beta chains sequenced from one sample in a study of cytomegalovirus exposure and HLA in healthy donors. Both 60 Vbeta primers and 13 Jbeta primers went into the PCR. Measured with immunoSEQ multiplex PCR; TCRdb has only the in-frame clones, and not every one. The top ten clones hold approximately 3% of a sample with 150,000 to 200,000 clones, 75% to 80% of them seen once. The sample comprised PBMCs. The source of these receptors is a woman in her thirties or forties in good health and CMV-seronegative.

This clone was detected only a few times. The chain is built from TRBV4-1 and TRBJ1-6, with D hard to call. This CDR3 spans 16 amino acids. Germline CDR1 MGHRA, CDR2 YSYEKL. The ends were cut back, 3 bases at V and 9 bases at J, with 18 bases in the middle. CDR3 nucleotide sequence: TGCGCCAGCAGCCAGCTGGAGACCGGCACTAGTTCACCCCTCCACTTT. This sequence encodes CASSQLETGTSSPLHF.

The chain joins TRBV6-1 to TRBJ1-1; D is perhaps TRBD1 (5 bases). Germline-derived CDR1 and CDR2 are MNHNS and SASEGT. The V and J ends lost 2 bases and 5 bases respectively, with 9 bases between them. This CDR3 has 13 amino acids. The CDR3 nucleotides read TGTGCCAGCAGTGAACTGGGGCGGACTGAAGCTTTCTTT. Translated, it gives CASSELGRTEAFF.

The genes are TRBV27 and TRBJ2-7; 7 bases align to TRBD1. CDR1 is MNHEY and CDR2 is SMNVEV in the germline V gene (reference sequence). There are 18 residues in the CDR3. Trimming at V came to 4 bases and at J to 0 bases, leaving 15 bases not matched to a gene. The CDR3 DNA is TGTGCCAGCAGTTACCCCTCTCCGACAGGGCTTTACTCCTACGAGCAGTACTTC. Amino acids: CASSYPSPTGLYSYEQYF.

The chain combines TRBV6-1 with TRBJ2-7, with D tentatively TRBD2 (5 bases). The length of the CDR3 is 14 residues. CDR1 is MNHNS, CDR2 SASEGT, per germline. V lost 5 bases, J lost 5 bases, and 16 bases lay in between. CDR3 sequence reads: CASSRPQAGDEQYF. CDR3 sequence (DNA): TGTGCCAGCAGTAGGCCGCAGGCCGGGGACGAGCAGTACTTC.

This chain joins TRBV6-5 and TRBJ1-2, with 10 bases lining up with TRBD1. The junction had 1 base not matched to a gene; V was cut back by 6 bases and J by 3 bases. Germline V gene data show CDR1 as MNHEY and CDR2 as SVGAGI. This CDR3 has 13 residues. The DNA of the CDR3 is TGTGCCAGCAGGACAGGGGGCGACTATGGCTACACCTTC. Its translation is CASRTGGDYGYTF.

The V gene is TRBV6-1, the J gene TRBJ1-2; D may be TRBD1 (5 bases). The CDR3 is made up of 14 amino acids. Trimming cost V 5 bases and J 2 bases, with 12 bases left between them. The V gene's germline CDR1 is MNHNS and CDR2 SASEGT. Here the CDR3 reads CASSPTDRNYGYTF. In DNA form, the CDR3 reads TGTGCCAGCAGTCCTACTGACAGAAACTATGGCTACACCTTC.

The CDR3 DNA sequence: TGTGCCAGCAGCCATGGGACTAGCCAAGAGACCCAGTACTTC. Translation gives CASSHGTSQETQYF. The rearrangement joins TRBV7-7 to TRBJ2-5, with TRBD2 matching over 8 bases. The J segment lost 1 base and the V segment lost 5 bases, leaving 3 bases of the junction unmatched. The CDR3 contains 14 residues. Germline CDR1 is SSHAT and CDR2 is FNYEAQ (reference sequence).

V is TRBV2 and J is TRBJ2-7; 8 bases fit TRBD1. The CDR3 runs 14 residues. The V and J ends lost 10 bases and 7 bases, in that order; junction bases with no gene match: 15. Germline assignment: CDR1 SNHLY and CDR2 FYNNEI. In DNA, the CDR3 is TGTGCCACATTAAAAGGACAGGGAACGGGGGAGCAGTACTTC. Amino acid sequence: CATLKGQGTGEQYF.

The chain is built from TRBV6-4 and TRBJ1-6; D unresolved. V was clipped by 3 bases and J by 9 bases, with 12 bases between them. Germline values: CDR1 MRHNA, CDR2 SNTAGT. The CDR3 is made up of 14 amino acids. CDR3 amino acids: CASSEQLSASPLHF. The DNA of the CDR3 is TGTGCCAGCAGTGAACAGCTTTCTGCTTCACCCCTCCACTTT.